The next 20 T cell receptor beta chains were all read from a single sample in a study of blood T cell repertoires in COVID-19. Clones were sequenced by immunoSEQ multiplex PCR, and TCRdb holds only the in-frame ones, with some missing. This sample yields 70,000 to 95,000 clones, of which around four fifths are seen a single time; 15% to 20% belongs to the top ten. Sequencing input: peripheral blood. These receptors all come from a human donor in a cohort sampled during active COVID-19.

This clone was found a few times. The chain couples TRBV11-3 to TRBJ2-5; D remains ambiguous. Germline-derived CDR1 and CDR2 are SGHNT and YENEEA. V dropped 3 bases and J dropped 9 bases, with 14 bases sitting between them. CDR3 size: 13 residues. CDR3 protein: CASSFKNGFPQYF. CDR3 sequence (DNA): TGTGCCAGCAGCTTCAAGAACGGGTTCCCCCAGTACTTC.

DNA for the CDR3: TGTGCCAGCTCGTCGCAGGGGACGGGCTCTGGAAACACCATATATTTT. This encodes CASSSQGTGSGNTIYF. The J gene is TRBJ1-3, the V gene TRBV18; D perhaps matches TRBD1 (6 bases). Trimming cost V 6 bases and J 0 bases, with 15 bases left between them. There are 16 residues in the CDR3. The germline V gene encodes CDR1 KGHSH and CDR2 LQKENI. The full variable domain, rest sourced from reference TRBV18 and TRBJ1-3, is NAGVMQNPRHLVRRRGQEARLRCSPMKGHSHVYWYRQLPEEGLKFMVYLQKENIIDESGMPKERFSAEFPKEGPSILRIQQVVRGDSAAYFCASSSQGTGSGNTIYFGEGSWLTVV.

CDR3 sequence (DNA): TGTGCCAGCAGCTTAACGCCTAGCGGGAGCGGGGACACCGGGGAGCTGTTTTTT. Translated: CASSLTPSGSGDTGELFF. The V and J genes are TRBV7-3 and TRBJ2-2, with 10 bases fitting TRBD2. The CDR3 is 18 amino acids. V shed 0 bases and J 3 bases; nucleotides not matched to a gene: 7. Germline V gives CDR1 SGHTA, CDR2 FQGTGA.

This rearrangement joins TRBV15 to TRBJ2-3; D possibly corresponds to TRBD1 (6 bases). The CDR3 extends over 14 amino acids. V lost 6 bases, J lost 2 bases, and 12 bases lay in between. Per the germline V gene, CDR1 is LNHNV and CDR2 is YYDKDF (reference sequence). CDR3 amino acids: CATRAQGSTDTQYF. CDR3 sequence (DNA): TGTGCCACCAGGGCACAGGGTTCCACAGATACGCAGTATTTT.

This clone has just one count. V and J are TRBV7-6 and TRBJ1-2; 7 bases match TRBD1. The CDR3 is 15 residues long. The V segment lost 1 base and the J segment 4 bases; nucleotides outside the gene matches: 6. The germline CDR1 and CDR2 sequences are SGHVS and FNYEAQ. The CDR3 reads CASSLGQGQVYGYTF. CDR3 bases: TGTGCCAGCAGCTTAGGACAAGGACAGGTCTATGGCTACACCTTC.

The chain carries TRBV28 and TRBJ2-7; TRBD2 agrees at 9 bases. With 3 bases clipped from V and 4 bases from J, the junction kept 10 bases outside the gene matches. CDR1 is MDHEN and CDR2 is SYDVKM in the germline V gene. The CDR3 spans 16 residues. For the CDR3, the DNA is TGTGCCAGCAGTTTGGCGGGAGGGCCCTCGGGTTACGAGCAGTACTTC. Its translation: CASSLAGGPSGYEQYF.

The CDR3 sequence is CAWSGGRVGPQHF. The CDR3 region has the DNA TGTGCCTGGAGTGGGGGCAGGGTCGGGCCCCAGCATTTT. The chain uses TRBV30 and TRBJ1-5; tentatively, D is TRBD1 (5 bases). V shed 1 base and J shed 9 bases, with 13 bases lying between them. Germline V gene data show CDR1 as GTSNPN and CDR2 as SVGIG (reference sequence). The length of the CDR3 is 13 residues.

V and J are TRBV19 and TRBJ1-1; 7 bases line up with TRBD1. The V and J ends lost 3 bases and 5 bases, in that order; junction bases with no gene match: 12. The CDR3 covers 16 residues. Germline V lookup: CDR1 LNHDA, CDR2 SQIVND (reference sequence). As DNA, the CDR3 is TGTGCCAGTAGTATGGCCAGGGGGAGAGTTCGGACTGAAGCTTTCTTT. Translation: CASSMARGRVRTEAFF.

Points on this clone: The same CDR3 is also encoded by other DNA sequences in this sample. V gene TRBV9 combines with J gene TRBJ2-3, with 8 bases fitting TRBD2. Germline V gene lookup returns CDR1 SGDLS and CDR2 YYNGEE. V trimming: 5 bases; J trimming: 6 bases; junction bases outside the gene matches: 8. CDR3 length equals 14 residues. CDR3 nucleotides: TGTGCCAGCAGTCCGGGCGGGGGGCCGGATACGCAGTATTTT. The encoded protein is CASSPGGGPDTQYF.

The V call is TRBV5-1, the J call TRBJ1-5; 10 nucleotides match TRBD1. This CDR3 spans 14 amino acids. Unmatched junction bases numbered 1, after V lost 2 bases and J lost 5 bases. Germline assignment: CDR1 SGHRS and CDR2 YFSETQ. The CDR3 DNA is TGCGCCAGCAGCTTCGGGACAGGGGATCAGCCCCAGCATTTT. Its protein is CASSFGTGDQPQHF.

The genes are TRBV19 and TRBJ2-3, with 12 nucleotides matching TRBD1. The CDR3 has 17 residues. J gave up 6 bases and V 0 bases, and 7 bases lay outside the gene matches. The germline gives CDR1 LNHDA, CDR2 SQIVND (reference sequence). The CDR3 sequence is CASSIDWDRGRLDTQYF. Here the CDR3 DNA reads TGTGCCAGTAGTATAGACTGGGACAGGGGGCGCTTGGATACGCAGTATTTT.

The J gene is TRBJ2-2, the V gene TRBV4-1; TRBD1 matches at 7 bases. The junction had 7 bases not matched to a gene; V was cut back by 6 bases and J by 3 bases. CDR1 and CDR2 from the germline V gene are MGHRA and YSYEKL. This CDR3 comprises 15 residues. The CDR3 nucleotides are TGCGCCAGCAGTTCAGGGACAGCTTACACCGGGGAGCTGTTTTTT. It codes for CASSSGTAYTGELFF.

The V and J genes are TRBV27 and TRBJ2-5; 9 bases align to TRBD2. The CDR3 is 19 amino acids. The ends lost 6 bases at V and 0 bases at J; junction bases unmatched: 17. Per germline, CDR1 MNHEY and CDR2 SMNVEV (reference sequence). The CDR3 sequence: CASRSLGGGGGQYQETQYF. CDR3 sequence (DNA): TGTGCCAGCAGATCCCTCGGGGGCGGGGGGGGTCAGTACCAAGAGACCCAGTACTTC.

V is TRBV2 and J is TRBJ2-1, with 12 bases aligning to TRBD1. The germline CDR1 and CDR2 sequences are SNHLY and FYNNEI. There are 14 residues in the CDR3. Trimming at V came to 8 bases and at J to 9 bases, leaving 8 bases not matched to a gene. The CDR3: CASHPGTGGSEQFF. Written as DNA, the CDR3 is TGTGCCAGCCACCCAGGGACAGGGGGCAGTGAGCAGTTCTTC.

The rearrangement joins TRBV9 to TRBJ2-7; 9 bases are a match to TRBD1. V shed 4 bases and J 3 bases; nucleotides not matched to a gene: 8. Germline V gives CDR1 SGDLS, CDR2 YYNGEE. This CDR3 comprises 15 residues. This CDR3 reads CASSSQDRGLYEQYF. The CDR3 DNA is TGTGCCAGCAGCTCCCAGGACAGGGGTCTCTACGAGCAGTACTTC.

This clone has more than one count but fewer than ten. The chain links TRBV6-6 to TRBJ2-1; maybe TRBD1 (5 bases). This CDR3 region has 16 residues. Germline V gene lookup returns CDR1 MNHNY and CDR2 SVGAGI (reference sequence). V was pared by 4 bases and J by 12 bases, with 25 bases between. In DNA form, the CDR3 reads TGTGCCAGCAGTTGGTCCCGGCAGGGCGCCAATGAGCGGCAGTTCTTC. Translation gives CASSWSRQGANERQFF.

This chain connects TRBV11-2 to TRBJ2-7, with D uncertain. This CDR3 is 13 amino acids long. The germline V and J ends were trimmed by 0 bases and 7 bases, with 10 bases remaining between them. Germline CDR1 and CDR2: SGHAT and FQNNGV. For the CDR3, the DNA is TGTGCCAGCAGCTTAGAGGCAGGCTTTGAGCAGTACTTC. Translation: CASSLEAGFEQYF.

The chain couples TRBV20-1 to TRBJ2-1; 8 nucleotides line up with TRBD2. Germline CDR1 reads DFQATT; CDR2 reads SNEGSKA (reference sequence). Losses at the gene ends were 3 bases for V and 8 bases for J; bases not matched to a gene: 6. The CDR3 contains 13 residues. The CDR3 DNA is TGCAGTGCTAGTTTCGGGACTAGTCATGAGCAGTTCTTC. It encodes CSASFGTSHEQFF.

This sequence joins TRBV4-1 and TRBJ2-2, with D uncertain. V was cut by 1 base and J by 7 bases, with 10 bases left in between. The CDR3 covers 14 residues. Germline V gene data show CDR1 as MGHRA and CDR2 as YSYEKL. This chain's CDR3 is CASSQVSQIGELFF. In nucleotides, the CDR3 is TGCGCCAGCAGCCAAGTTTCACAAATCGGGGAGCTGTTTTTT.

The sample holds a few counts of this clone. V and J are TRBV28 and TRBJ2-3; 13 bases fit TRBD2. Germline CDR1 reads MDHEN; CDR2 reads SYDVKM. V dropped 5 bases and J dropped 5; count of bases not matched to a gene: 7. This CDR3 has 16 residues. DNA of the CDR3: TGTGCCAGCAGTCCCACTAGCGGGGGGGCCATAGATACGCAGTATTTT. Its protein product is CASSPTSGGAIDTQYF.